The entry that follows covers one T cell receptor (beta chain) sequence. Its cognate antigen is unknown. With 6 bases removed from V and 0 bases from J, the gap between germline ends came to 14 bases. Germline V CDR1 and CDR2: SNHLY, FYNNEI. The CDR3 runs 15 residues. The table came from immunoSEQ multiplex PCR; TCRdb's copy has only in-frame clones and leaves some out. There are some 130,000 clones in the sample; just under 95% occur only once, and 0.024% lies in the top ten. This sample is drawn from a study of human thymus T cells. Resections from corrective heart surgery supplied the thymus tissue. Among the donors, all were healthy Finnish infants having corrective surgery for congenital heart defects. Study outcomes and limitations: Thymic and blood repertoires appeared to show biased V and J gene usage. The related literature has documented a marked overlap of thymic repertoires among unrelated individuals.

The receptor comes from a boy under two years old with a congenital heart defect but otherwise immunologically healthy. This chain joins TRBV2 and TRBJ1-1, with D hard to call. The source material was thymus tissue. In DNA form, the CDR3 reads TGTGCCAGCAGGTTTAAGGGCCCCCTGAACACTGAAGCTTTCTTT. It codes for CASRFKGPLNTEAFF.